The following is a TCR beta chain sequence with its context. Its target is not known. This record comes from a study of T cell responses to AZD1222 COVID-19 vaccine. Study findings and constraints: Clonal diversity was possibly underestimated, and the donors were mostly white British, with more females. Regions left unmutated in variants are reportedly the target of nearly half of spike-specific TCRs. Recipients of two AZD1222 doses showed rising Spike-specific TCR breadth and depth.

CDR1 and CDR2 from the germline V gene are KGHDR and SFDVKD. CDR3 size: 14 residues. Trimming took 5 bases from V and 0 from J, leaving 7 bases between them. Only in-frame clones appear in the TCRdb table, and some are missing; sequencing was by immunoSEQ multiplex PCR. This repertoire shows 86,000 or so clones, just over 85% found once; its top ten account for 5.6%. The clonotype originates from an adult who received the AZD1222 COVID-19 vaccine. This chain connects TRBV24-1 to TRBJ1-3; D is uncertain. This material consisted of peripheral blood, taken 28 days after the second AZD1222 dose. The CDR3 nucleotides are TGTGCCACCAGTGGGACTGACTCTGGAAACACCATATATTTT. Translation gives CATSGTDSGNTIYF.